A single T cell receptor beta chain is shown here with its context. This entry is derived from a study of blood T cell repertoires in COVID-19. Produced via immunoSEQ multiplex PCR; TCRdb's table is partial and in-frame only. The table has about 270,000 clones, approximately 85% seen once. Membership in each cohort depended on participant-reported clinical history. Losses at the gene ends were 5 bases for V and 7 bases for J; bases not matched to a gene: 12. The CDR3 loop spans 15 amino acids. Germline-derived CDR1 and CDR2 are SGHVS and FNYEAQ. Sample: PBMCs or T cells enriched from blood (not recorded which). The chain is built from TRBV7-6 and TRBJ2-7, with 9 bases fitting TRBD1. The receptor's source is a woman in her forties or fifties with acute COVID-19. CDR3 nucleotides: TGTGCCAGCAGCCCCCGACAGGGGGTCGGCTTGGAGCAGTACTTC. Translating it yields CASSPRQGVGLEQYF.